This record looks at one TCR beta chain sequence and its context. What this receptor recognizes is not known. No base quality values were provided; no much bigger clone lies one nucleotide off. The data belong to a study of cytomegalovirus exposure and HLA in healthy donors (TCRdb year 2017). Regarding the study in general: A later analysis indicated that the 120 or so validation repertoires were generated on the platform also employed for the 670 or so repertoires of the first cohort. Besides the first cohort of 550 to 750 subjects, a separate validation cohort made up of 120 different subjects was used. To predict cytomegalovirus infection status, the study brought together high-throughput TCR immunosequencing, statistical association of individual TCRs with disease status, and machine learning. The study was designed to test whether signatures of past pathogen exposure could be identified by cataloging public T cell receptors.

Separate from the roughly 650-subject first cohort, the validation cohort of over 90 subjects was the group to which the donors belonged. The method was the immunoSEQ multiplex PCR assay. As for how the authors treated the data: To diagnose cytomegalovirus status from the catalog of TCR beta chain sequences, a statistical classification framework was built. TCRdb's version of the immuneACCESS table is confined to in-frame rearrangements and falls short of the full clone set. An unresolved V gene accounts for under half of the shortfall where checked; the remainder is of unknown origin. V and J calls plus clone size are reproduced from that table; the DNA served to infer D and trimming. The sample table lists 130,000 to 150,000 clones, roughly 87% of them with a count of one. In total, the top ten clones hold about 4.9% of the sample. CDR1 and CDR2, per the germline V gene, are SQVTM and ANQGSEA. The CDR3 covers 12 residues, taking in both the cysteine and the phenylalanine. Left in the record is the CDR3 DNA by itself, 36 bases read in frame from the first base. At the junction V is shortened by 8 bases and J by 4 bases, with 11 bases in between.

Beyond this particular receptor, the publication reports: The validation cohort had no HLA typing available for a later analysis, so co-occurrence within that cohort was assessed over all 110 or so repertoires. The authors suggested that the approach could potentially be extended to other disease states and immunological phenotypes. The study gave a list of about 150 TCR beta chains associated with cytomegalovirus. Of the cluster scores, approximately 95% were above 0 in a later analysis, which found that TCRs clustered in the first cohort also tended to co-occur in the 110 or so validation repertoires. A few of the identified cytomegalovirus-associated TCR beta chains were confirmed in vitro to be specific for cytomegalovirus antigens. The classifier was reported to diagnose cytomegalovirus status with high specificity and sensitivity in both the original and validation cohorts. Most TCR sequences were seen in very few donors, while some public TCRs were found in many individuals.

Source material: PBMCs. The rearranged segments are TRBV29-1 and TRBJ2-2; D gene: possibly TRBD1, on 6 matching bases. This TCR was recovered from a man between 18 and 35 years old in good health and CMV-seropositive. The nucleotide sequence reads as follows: TGCAGCATCTGGGACACCACCGGGGAGCTGTTTTTT. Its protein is CSIWDTTGELFF.